A single sample gave rise to the 5 T cell receptor beta chains below, sequenced in a study of OX40 agonist ivuxolimab in advanced cancers. Sequencing used immunoSEQ multiplex PCR; TCRdb keeps in-frame clones, though not all of them. The sample lists roughly 65,000 clones, about 84% occurring once. The input for sequencing was CD4+ or CD8+ T cells sorted from blood, taken in a trial of the OX40 agonist ivuxolimab. These receptors came from an adult with an advanced solid tumor such as melanoma, head and neck, liver or kidney cancer.

This clone turned up a few times. The chain is built from TRBV18 and TRBJ2-6; D unresolved. V gave up 1 base and J gave up 0 bases, with 4 bases separating them. CDR1 and CDR2 from the germline V gene are KGHSH and LQKENI. The CDR3 is 15 amino acids. The CDR3 spells CASSPLGSGANVLTF. The CDR3 nucleotides are TGTGCCAGCTCACCACTTGGCTCTGGGGCCAACGTCCTGACTTTC.

This clone has only one observation. One junction end disagrees with the germline gene, perhaps due to a read error. This chain connects TRBV6-5 to TRBJ2-3, with D possibly TRBD2 on 6 matching bases. There are 14 residues in the CDR3. CDR1 is MNHEY and CDR2 is SVGAGI in the germline V gene. The CDR3 loop is CASSYSTSIDTQYF. CDR3 DNA: TGTGCCAGCAGTTACTCCACTAGCATAGATACGCAGTATTTT.

The gene calls are TRBV5-1 and TRBJ2-2; D is uncertain. Germline-derived CDR1 and CDR2 are SGHRS and YFSETQ. V was shortened by 0 bases and J by 3 bases, with 9 bases between the two germline ends. This CDR3 spans 15 amino acids. The CDR3 region is CASSLGKMDTGELFF. The CDR3 DNA reads TGCGCCAGCAGCTTGGGGAAGATGGACACCGGGGAGCTGTTTTTT.

The chain uses TRBV6-1 and TRBJ2-3; perhaps D is TRBD1 or TRBD2 (6 bases each). Germline V CDR1 and CDR2: MNHNS, SASEGT. CDR3 size: 16 residues. Deletions cut 5 bases from V and 0 bases from J, with 15 bases between. CDR3 bases: TGTGCCAGCAGTCAAGGGGGGACAATAAGCACAGATACGCAGTATTTT. It translates to CASSQGGTISTDTQYF.

The chain combines TRBV19 with TRBJ1-1; tentative D call: TRBD1 (5 bases). The germline V gene has CDR1 LNHDA and CDR2 SQIVND (reference sequence). Trimming removed 4 bases at V and 3 bases at J, with 15 bases between. The CDR3 runs 15 residues. CDR3 coding DNA: TGTGCCAGTAGTACCGGACGGTGGGGGGACACTGAAGCTTTCTTT. Its translation: CASSTGRWGDTEAFF.